The 29 T cell receptor beta chains reported below all come from one sample, sequenced in a study of OX40 agonist ivuxolimab in advanced cancers. The repertoire was sequenced with immunoSEQ multiplex PCR; TCRdb's copy has only in-frame clones and lacks some. This table holds about 96,000 clones, about 92% found once. The sequencing used CD4+ or CD8+ T cells sorted from blood, collected in a trial of the OX40 agonist ivuxolimab. All receptors derive from an adult with an advanced solid tumor such as melanoma, head and neck, liver or kidney cancer.

This clone appeared a single time. The rearrangement uses TRBV11-2 and TRBJ2-1; D gene unclear. V was trimmed by 6 bases and J by 1 base, leaving 7 bases between them. Germline assignment: CDR1 SGHAT and CDR2 FQNNGV. This CDR3 is 13 amino acids long. CDR3 DNA sequence: TGTGCCAGCAGGAGGAGTTCCTACAATGAGCAGTTCTTC. This codes for CASRRSSYNEQFF.

J is TRBJ2-2 and V is TRBV7-9; D may be TRBD2 (5 bases). Trimming stripped 4 bases from V and 4 bases from J, with 13 bases between. This CDR3 spans 15 amino acids. The germline CDR1 and CDR2 sequences are SEHNR and FQNEAQ (reference sequence). CDR3 nucleotides: TGTGCCAGCAGCTCCCGGCAGGAGGCCACCGGGGAGCTGTTTTTT. Its translation: CASSSRQEATGELFF.

This rearrangement joins TRBV9 to TRBJ2-1, with D maybe TRBD1 (6 bases). In germline, CDR1 is SGDLS, CDR2 YYNGEE. V lost 2 bases to trimming and J lost 3 bases, with 9 bases between them. CDR3 length: 14 amino acids. The CDR3 spells CASSVGQNYNEQFF. CDR3 sequence (DNA): TGTGCCAGCAGCGTCGGACAGAACTACAATGAGCAGTTCTTC.

This clone was picked up one time. The V call is TRBV11-2, the J call TRBJ1-6, with D unresolved. Trimming cost V 0 bases and J 5 bases, with 5 bases left between them. Germline values: CDR1 SGHAT, CDR2 FQNNGV. The CDR3 extends over 14 amino acids. DNA for the CDR3: TGTGCCAGCAGCTTAGACAGAAATAATTCACCCCTCCACTTT. This codes for CASSLDRNNSPLHF.

The gene calls are TRBV2 and TRBJ1-2; D is perhaps TRBD1 (5 bases). The CDR3 sequence is 13 residues long. Germline V CDR1 and CDR2: SNHLY, FYNNEI. The ends were cut back, 7 bases at V and 2 bases at J, with 11 bases in the middle. Written as DNA, the CDR3 is TGTGCCAGCATTAGGGACGGCAACTATGGCTACACCTTC. Its protein product is CASIRDGNYGYTF.

The genes are TRBV5-4 and TRBJ2-7, with D hard to call. The V gene's germline CDR1 is SGHNT and CDR2 YYREEE (reference sequence). Trimming cost V 0 bases and J 2 bases, with 9 bases left between them. The CDR3 sequence is 14 residues long. The CDR3 protein is CASSLENGAYEQYF. The CDR3 coding sequence is TGTGCCAGCAGCTTGGAAAATGGAGCCTACGAGCAGTACTTC.

The J gene is TRBJ1-5, the V gene TRBV21-1; the D segment call TRBD1 is taken from the table without a DNA check. TRBV21-1 is noted as a pseudogene. The CDR3 contains 15 residues. CDR3 residues: CASSKGRDSNQPQHF. The CDR3 bases are TGTGCCAGCAGCAAGGGCAGGGATAGCAATCAGCCCCAGCATTTT.

This rearrangement joins TRBV28 to TRBJ2-1; 7 bases agree with TRBD2. CDR3 size: 21 residues. CDR1 is MDHEN, CDR2 SYDVKM, per germline. The trim removed 1 base at V and 0 bases at J, leaving 18 bases unmatched. In nucleotides, the CDR3 is TGTGCCAGCAGTTTATTGGGTTGGGCTGGCGGGAGCCAAAGCTCCTACAATGAGCAGTTCTTC. Protein: CASSLLGWAGGSQSSYNEQFF.

V is TRBV7-2 and J is TRBJ1-1, with TRBD1 matching 7 bases. CDR1 SGHTA and CDR2 FQGNSA come from the germline V gene. V lost 1 base to trimming and J lost 2 bases; unmatched junction nucleotides: 7. The CDR3 spans 16 residues. The CDR3, as DNA: TGTGCCAGCAGCTTAGGAGGGACAGCCGTTAACACTGAAGCTTTCTTT. Its translation: CASSLGGTAVNTEAFF. Supplemented by reference TRBV7-2 and TRBJ1-1, the full variable domain reads GAGVSQSPSNKVTEKGKDVELRCDPISGHTALYWYRQSLGQGLEFLIYFQGNSAPDKSGLPSDRFSAERTGGSVSTLTIQRTQQEDSAVYLCASSLGGTAVNTEAFFGQGTRLTVV.

The rearrangement links TRBV7-3 to TRBJ2-7, with D maybe TRBD1 (6 bases). Trimming left V 5 bases short and J 2 bases short, with 10 bases between. This CDR3 comprises 13 residues. Germline CDR1 SGHTA, CDR2 FQGTGA. The CDR3 coding sequence is TGTGCCAGCAGCATTGGACAGCCCTACGAGCAGTACTTC. Translation: CASSIGQPYEQYF. The full variable domain, with the rest looked up from reference TRBV7-3 and TRBJ2-7, is GAGVSQTPSNKVTEKGKYVELRCDPISGHTALYWYRQSLGQGPEFLIYFQGTGAADDSGLPNDRFFAVRPEGSVSTLKIQRTERGDSAVYLCASSIGQPYEQYFGPGTRLTVT.

The rearrangement joins TRBV5-1 to TRBJ2-2, with a weak D call TRBD1 (6 bases). Germline V lookup: CDR1 SGHRS, CDR2 YFSETQ. The CDR3 loop spans 12 amino acids. Trimming took 2 bases from V and 11 from J, leaving 10 bases between them. CDR3 nucleotides: TGCGCCAGCAGCTTAACTGGGGGCGAGCTGTTTTTT. Translated: CASSLTGGELFF.

The V call is TRBV19, the J call TRBJ2-5, with 9 bases matching TRBD1. The CDR3 runs to 15 residues. Trimming removed 9 bases from V and 0 bases from J; junction bases left unmatched: 8. CDR1 LNHDA and CDR2 SQIVND come from the germline V gene (reference sequence). CDR3 sequence reads: CASNPDRGNQETQYF. CDR3 coding DNA: TGTGCCAGCAATCCGGACAGGGGCAACCAAGAGACCCAGTACTTC.

The chain's CDR3 is CASSIGRVTEAFF. CDR3 in DNA: TGTGCCAGTAGTATAGGAAGGGTGACTGAAGCTTTCTTT. The V gene is TRBV19, the J gene TRBJ1-1, with D hard to call. Per germline, CDR1 LNHDA and CDR2 SQIVND (reference sequence). There are 13 residues in the CDR3. Trimming took off 1 base at V and 5 bases at J, with 8 bases between the two ends. The variable domain in full, completed from reference TRBV19 and TRBJ1-1, reads DGGITQSPKYLFRKEGQNVTLSCEQNLNHDAMYWYRQDPGQGLRLIYYSQIVNDFQKGDIAEGYSVSREKKESFPLTVTSAQKNPTAFYLCASSIGRVTEAFFGQGTRLTVV.

The chain couples TRBV18 to TRBJ2-3; D remains unclear. Trimming left V 0 bases short and J 0 bases short, with 10 bases between. This CDR3 region has 16 residues. Germline CDR1 reads KGHSH; CDR2 reads LQKENI. The CDR3 region is CASSPPVVPSTDTQYF. CDR3 in DNA: TGTGCCAGCTCACCACCCGTGGTTCCTAGCACAGATACGCAGTATTTT.

The genes are TRBV6-6 and TRBJ2-2, with D unresolved. V shed 8 bases and J shed 4 bases, with 17 bases lying between them. The V gene's germline CDR1 is MNHNY and CDR2 SVGAGI (reference sequence). The CDR3 has 15 amino acids. CDR3 loop: CASQRRAETTGELFF. Written as DNA, the CDR3 is TGTGCCAGCCAACGACGGGCGGAAACCACCGGGGAGCTGTTTTTT.

The J gene is TRBJ2-7, the V gene TRBV28; 7 positions match TRBD1. The CDR3 consists of 14 residues. Germline V gene data show CDR1 as MDHEN and CDR2 as SYDVKM. Trimming cost V 2 bases and J 7 bases; bases outside gene matches: 8. In DNA form, the CDR3 reads TGTGCCAGCAGTTTAGGAACAGGGGTGGGGGAGCAGTACTTC. Translation: CASSLGTGVGEQYF.

The genes are TRBV12-5 and TRBJ2-7; no reliable D call. This CDR3 region has 12 residues. Between the trimmed V and J ends, which lost 4 bases and 1 base, there was a span of 5 bases. Germline V gene lookup returns CDR1 LGHNT and CDR2 FRNRAP. DNA for the CDR3: TGTGCTAGTGGTTGGGGATCCTACGAGCAGTACTTC. It translates to CASGWGSYEQYF. The entire variable domain, with the rest obtained from reference TRBV12-5 and TRBJ2-7, is as follows: DARVTQTPRHKVTEMGQEVTMRCQPILGHNTVFWYRQTMMQGLELLAYFRNRAPLDDSGMPKDRFSAEMPDATLATLKIQPSEPRDSAVYFCASGWGSYEQYFGPGTRLTVT.

This clone was observed once. CDR3 in amino acids: CASSPLAGHTGELFF. In DNA form, the CDR3 reads TGTGCCAGCTCACCACTAGCGGGACACACCGGGGAGCTGTTTTTT. The V call is TRBV18, the J call TRBJ2-2; 8 bases align to TRBD2. This CDR3 has 15 amino acids. J was trimmed by 3 bases and V by 1 base; bases with no gene match: 1. Germline V lookup: CDR1 KGHSH, CDR2 LQKENI.

A single count supports this clone. The CDR3: CASSSQTGLRNGYTF. In nucleotides, the CDR3 is TGTGCCAGCAGCTCTCAGACAGGGTTGAGGAATGGCTACACCTTC. The genes are TRBV7-2 and TRBJ1-2; 7 nucleotides line up with TRBD1. The V gene end was trimmed by 4 bases and the J gene end by 6 bases; junction bases not matched to a gene: 11. This CDR3 is built from 15 residues. Germline values: CDR1 SGHTA, CDR2 FQGNSA.

The chain combines TRBV27 with TRBJ1-2; 7 positions match TRBD1. The CDR3 is 14 amino acids. From germline, CDR1 is MNHEY and CDR2 SMNVEV (reference sequence). The trim removed 5 bases at V and 8 bases at J, leaving 11 bases unmatched. DNA for the CDR3: TGTGCCAGCAGTCCCTCGATAGGGGGCGCAGGCTACACCTTC. Protein sequence: CASSPSIGGAGYTF.

This CDR3 is CASRLMGRSNTEAFF. The CDR3 bases are TGTGCCAGCAGGTTGATGGGACGGTCGAACACTGAAGCTTTCTTT. The gene calls are TRBV5-4 and TRBJ1-1, with D perhaps TRBD1 (5 bases). The CDR3 has 15 residues. Looked up from germline, CDR1 is SGHNT and CDR2 is YYREEE (reference sequence). Trimming pared 5 bases from V and 1 base from J, leaving 15 bases between. Full variable domain (outside the CDR3, taken from reference TRBV5-4 and TRBJ1-1): ETGVTQSPTHLIKTRGQQVTLRCSSQSGHNTVSWYQQALGQGPQFIFQYYREEENGRGNFPPRFSGLQFPNYSSELNVNALELDDSALYLCASRLMGRSNTEAFFGQGTRLTVV.

This clone was observed a single time. The CDR3 DNA sequence: TGTGCCAGCAGCTTAACTTTAAGCACAGATACGCAGTATTTT. Encoded protein: CASSLTLSTDTQYF. The chain couples TRBV7-9 to TRBJ2-3; D not certain. V lost 2 bases and J lost 0, with 6 bases in between. CDR3 length equals 14 residues. Germline assignment: CDR1 SEHNR and CDR2 FQNEAQ (reference sequence).

This chain connects TRBV7-2 to TRBJ1-4; TRBD1 might be the D (5 bases). The ends were cut back, 6 bases at V and 6 bases at J, with 14 bases in the middle. CDR1 is SGHTA, CDR2 FQGNSA, per germline. The CDR3 covers 14 residues. CDR3 sequence reads: CASSWRQGDEKLFF. The CDR3 region has the DNA TGTGCCAGCAGTTGGCGGCAGGGTGATGAAAAACTGTTTTTT.

This rearrangement joins TRBV6-7 to TRBJ2-1; D is undetermined. TRBV6-7 has ORF status, its function being uncertain. The CDR3 consists of 18 residues. With 0 bases removed from V and 13 bases from J, the gap between germline ends came to 28 bases. This CDR3 reads CASSYSRHIEKVRRGQFF. The CDR3 coding sequence is TGTGCCAGCAGTTACTCTCGACATATTGAGAAAGTCAGACGAGGTCAGTTCTTC.

The chain links TRBV6-6 to TRBJ1-1; 7 bases are a match to TRBD1. CDR1 and CDR2 (germline): MNHNY, SVGAGI (reference sequence). The CDR3 runs to 14 residues. V was pared by 5 bases and J by 5 bases, with 8 bases of the junction left unmatched. CDR3: CASSPPQGWTEAFF. CDR3 DNA sequence: TGTGCCAGCAGTCCACCACAGGGGTGGACTGAAGCTTTCTTT.

The chain carries TRBV6-1 and TRBJ1-4; TRBD1 matches 8 bases. Trimming took 6 bases from V and 8 from J; bases not matched to a gene: 11. This CDR3 comprises 15 residues. Germline V gene lookup returns CDR1 MNHNS and CDR2 SASEGT. The CDR3 region has the DNA TGTGCCAGCAGGCGCACGGGACAGGTGGGCGAAAAACTGTTTTTT. This sequence encodes CASRRTGQVGEKLFF.

The V call is TRBV5-1, the J call TRBJ1-1, with TRBD1 identical over 7 bases. This CDR3 is built from 14 residues. The ends lost 4 bases at V and 0 bases at J; junction bases unmatched: 3. CDR1 is SGHRS, CDR2 YFSETQ, per germline. The CDR3 here is CASSQGQMNTEAFF. In nucleotides, the CDR3 is TGCGCCAGCAGCCAGGGACAGATGAACACTGAAGCTTTCTTT.

The chain couples TRBV5-1 to TRBJ2-5; 10 bases are a match to TRBD1. The CDR3 is made up of 15 amino acids. V lost 0 bases to trimming and J lost 4 bases; unmatched junction nucleotides: 3. Germline V gives CDR1 SGHRS, CDR2 YFSETQ. The chain's CDR3 is CASSLGQGAVETQYF. Written as DNA, the CDR3 is TGCGCCAGCAGCTTGGGACAGGGGGCCGTAGAGACCCAGTACTTC. The variable domain in full, with the rest retrieved from reference TRBV5-1 and TRBJ2-5, is KAGVTQTPRYLIKTRGQQVTLSCSPISGHRSVSWYQQTPGQGLQFLFEYFSETQRNKGNFPGRFSGRQFSNSRSEMNVSTLELGDSALYLCASSLGQGAVETQYFGPGTRLLVL.

This chain links TRBV7-9 with TRBJ2-7; D is perhaps TRBD2 (6 bases). Germline-derived CDR1 and CDR2 are SEHNR and FQNEAQ (reference sequence). The CDR3 consists of 15 residues. Trimming pared 1 base from V and 6 bases from J, leaving 16 bases between. The CDR3 sequence: CASSLVGGVIGEQYF. The CDR3 nucleotides are TGTGCCAGCAGCTTAGTCGGAGGGGTTATAGGCGAGCAGTACTTC. Filled out from reference TRBV7-9 and TRBJ2-7, the complete variable domain reads DTGVSQNPRHKITKRGQNVTFRCDPISEHNRLYWYRQTLGQGPEFLTYFQNEAQLEKSRLLSDRFSAERPKGSFSTLEIQRTEQGDSAMYLCASSLVGGVIGEQYFGPGTRLTVT.